These 15 T cell receptor beta chains came from one sample sequenced in a study of low-dose radiotherapy and immunotherapy resistance in tumors. TRAV- and TRBV-specific primers, spanning alpha and beta chains, primed first-strand cDNA. TCR amplification ran about 20 PCR cycles using constant-region and V-primer adapter primers. One entry per CDR3 protein, called by TCRdb with MiXCR from the reads. The top ten clones hold approximately 10% of a sample with roughly 19,000 distinct CDR3 sequences, approximately 79% of them seen once. These receptors all come from a human donor with advanced metastatic prostate, ovarian, gallbladder or colorectal cancer (not recorded which). This table probably holds off-target reads from a library built for another chain.

V and J are TRBV12-3 or TRBV12-4 and TRBJ2-3, with D possibly TRBD1 on 7 matching bases. V was cut by 1 base and J by 4 bases, with 15 bases left in between. The CDR3 consists of 16 residues. CDR3 sequence reads: CASSLGGQGGADTQYF. The CDR3 region has the DNA TGTGCCAGCAGTTTAGGAGGCCAGGGGGGCGCAGATACGCAGTATTTT.

This clonotype was seen more than once but under ten times. The chain's CDR3 is CAIMTSDTDTQYF. The CDR3 coding sequence is TGTGCCATCATGACTAGCGACACAGATACGCAGTATTTT. The chain uses TRBV10-3 and TRBJ2-3; 8 bases line up with TRBD2. Germline V CDR1 and CDR2: ENHRY, SYGVKD. This CDR3 has 13 amino acids. The V gene end was trimmed by 7 bases and the J gene end by 2 bases; junction bases not matched to a gene: 2.

The V call is TRBV12-3 or TRBV12-4, the J call TRBJ2-5; D is uncertain. V was trimmed by 3 bases and J by 1 base, leaving 12 bases between them. The CDR3 runs to 15 residues. For the CDR3, the DNA is TGTGCCAGCAGTTTTTTTTTACAACCCCAAGAGACCCAGTACTTC. Its translation: CASSFFLQPQETQYF.

This sequence joins TRBV4-3 and TRBJ2-1; tentative D call: TRBD2 (5 bases). V was pared by 0 bases and J by 9 bases, with 15 bases between. The CDR3 is 15 residues long. Germline CDR1 is LGHNA and CDR2 is YSLEER. CDR3 coding DNA: TGCGCCAGCAGCCAAGAAAGAGAAACGGGATCTGAGCAGTTCTTC. Amino acids: CASSQERETGSEQFF.

This chain joins TRBV18 and TRBJ2-2; TRBD1 matches 9 bases. The CDR3 is 16 residues long. Germline values: CDR1 KGHSH, CDR2 LQKENI. The V and J ends lost 2 bases and 4 bases, in that order; junction bases with no gene match: 5. This chain's CDR3 is CASSPSRTGVTGELFF. The CDR3 DNA reads TGTGCCAGCTCACCAAGCCGGACAGGGGTCACCGGGGAGCTGTTTTTT.

This rearrangement joins TRBV19 to TRBJ1-6; D is unresolved. V lost 4 bases and J lost 4, with 14 bases in between. This CDR3 spans 16 amino acids. Germline CDR1 reads LNHDA; CDR2 reads SQIVND (reference sequence). In nucleotides, the CDR3 is TGTGCCAGTAGTAAAGCGGACCGGCCTTATAATTCACCCCTCCACTTT. Amino acid sequence: CASSKADRPYNSPLHF.

This rearrangement joins TRBV28 to TRBJ1-1; 10 positions agree with TRBD1. CDR3 size: 14 residues. Per the germline V gene, CDR1 is MDHEN and CDR2 is SYDVKM. The V segment lost 5 bases and the J segment 5 bases; nucleotides outside the gene matches: 5. CDR3 coding DNA: TGTGCCAGCAGTAGAATGGGACAGGGGACTGAAGCTTTCTTT. Translating gives CASSRMGQGTEAFF.

The rearrangement links TRBV20-1 to TRBJ2-5; no firm D call. The CDR3 covers 11 residues. Deletions cut 1 base from V and 9 bases from J, with 9 bases between. CDR1 is DFQATT and CDR2 is SNEGSKA in the germline V gene (reference sequence). The CDR3 nucleotides are TGCAGTGCTAGAGTTGGGGTGGCCCAGTACTTC. Its translation is CSARVGVAQYF.

V gene TRBV6-2 or TRBV6-3 combines with J gene TRBJ2-7; 7 bases match TRBD2. This CDR3 is built from 16 residues. The V segment lost 0 bases and the J segment 0 bases; nucleotides outside the gene matches: 5. Germline values: CDR1 MNHEY, CDR2 SVGEGT. The CDR3 DNA reads TGTGCCAGCAGTTACTCGCTAGCGGTTATCTCCTACGAGCAGTACTTC. Its protein product is CASSYSLAVISYEQYF.

The chain is built from TRBV6-6 and TRBJ2-3; either TRBD1 or TRBD2 may supply D (5 bases each). There are 15 residues in the CDR3. Germline-derived CDR1 and CDR2 are MNHNY and SVGAGI (reference sequence). Trimming left V 0 bases short and J 2 bases short, with 9 bases between. CDR3 loop: CASSYSGTFTDTQYF. The CDR3 bases are TGTGCCAGCAGTTACTCCGGGACGTTCACAGATACGCAGTATTTT.

The genes are TRBV7-2 and TRBJ2-1, with D possibly TRBD1 on 6 matching bases. The CDR3 has 15 residues. The V gene lost 6 bases and the J gene lost 0 bases, with 12 bases spanning the gap. The germline V gene encodes CDR1 SGHTA and CDR2 FQGNSA. CDR3 sequence: CASSSDSSSYNEQFF. The CDR3 DNA follows: TGTGCCAGCAGTTCGGACAGCAGCTCCTACAATGAGCAGTTCTTC.

This rearrangement joins TRBV14 to TRBJ2-3, with unresolved D. Trimming shortened V by 3 bases and J by 8 bases, and 9 bases separated the two germline ends. Germline CDR1 and CDR2: SGHDN and FVKESK. The CDR3 contains 12 residues. The CDR3 loop reads CASSQTGFTQYF. The CDR3 DNA reads as TGTGCCAGCAGCCAGACTGGGTTTACGCAGTATTTT.

The count of this clonotype is one. The V and J genes are TRBV13 and TRBJ2-2; TRBD2 agrees at 11 bases. In germline, CDR1 is PRHDT, CDR2 FYEKMQ (reference sequence). The CDR3 spans 17 residues. V shed 1 base and J 1 base; nucleotides not matched to a gene: 2. This CDR3 is CASSLEGLAENTGELFF. CDR3 nucleotides: TGTGCCAGCAGCTTAGAGGGACTAGCGGAGAACACCGGGGAGCTGTTTTTT.

The rearrangement joins TRBV4-1 to TRBJ2-7, with 9 nucleotides matching TRBD1. This CDR3 spans 14 amino acids. Germline CDR1 reads MGHRA; CDR2 reads YSYEKL. V lost 3 bases, J lost 3 bases, and 3 bases stayed unmatched. For the CDR3, the DNA is TGCGCCAGCAGCCAGCCGGACAGGGGCTACGAGCAGTACTTC. This translates into CASSQPDRGYEQYF.

The chain recombines TRBV11-3 with TRBJ2-3; no firm D call. The CDR3 spans 14 residues. From germline, CDR1 is SGHNT and CDR2 YENEEA. Trimming took 6 bases from V and 0 from J, leaving 10 bases between them. The CDR3 DNA is TGTGCCAGCAGTCGCGGCCAGAGCACAGATACGCAGTATTTT. Protein sequence: CASSRGQSTDTQYF.